This entry concerns a single T cell receptor beta chain. Its specificity is unknown. Method: immunoSEQ multiplex PCR; TCRdb's copy keeps in-frame clones and lacks some. Of around 50,000 clones listed, about 74% are singletons. This CDR3 contains 12 residues. Germline V gene lookup returns CDR1 SGHVS and CDR2 FQNEAQ. The V and J ends lost 1 base and 6 bases respectively, with 3 bases between them. When nine to ten days of culture had elapsed, CD4+ T cells were isolated. A positive SARS-CoV-2 PCR test fell between March and December 2020. As their vaccination, participants received two doses of either BNT162b2 or mRNA-1273. Each culture had half its medium swapped for IL-2 medium on days 3 and 7. This specimen belongs to a study of vaccination effects on CD4 cells after COVID-19. Study information: Each of a few convalescent patients underwent sampling at an early and a late point after vaccination. The researchers cultured around 2 million PBMC per well with roughly 9.5 IU/ml IL-2 and 8 to 10 ug/ml peptides. Study-wide points: New vaccine-induced clones dominated post-vaccine spike-reactive clones in convalescents.

The sequence derives from a human donor who had a prior SARS-CoV-2 infection. Sequenced here: CD4+ T cells from PBMCs cultured without peptide, sampled after COVID-19 vaccination. J is TRBJ2-2 and V is TRBV7-8; the D is unclear. The CDR3 protein is CASSLGSGELFF. The CDR3 DNA reads TGTGCCAGCAGCTTAGGATCCGGGGAGCTGTTTTTT.